The next 31 T cell receptor beta chains were all read from a single sample in a study of T cell responses to AZD1222 COVID-19 vaccine. Libraries were prepared by immunoSEQ multiplex PCR; TCRdb keeps only in-frame clonotypes and omits some of them. The sample consists of 150,000 or so clones, around nine tenths of them appearing once. The source material was peripheral blood, sampled on day 0 of AZD1222 vaccination. These receptors came from an adult in good health.

The rearrangement joins TRBV21-1 to TRBJ1-6. TRBV21-1 counts as a pseudogene. The CDR3 extends over 21 amino acids. CDR3 coding DNA: TGTGCCAGCAGCGAAACCCCCGGTGCTTACATACCCGACCCCTATAATTCACCCCTCCACTTT. It codes for CASSETPGAYIPDPYNSPLHF.

The chain carries TRBV5-1 and TRBJ2-1, with TRBD2 matching 15 bases. Trimming removed 3 bases from V and 9 bases from J; junction bases left unmatched: 10. The V gene's germline CDR1 is SGHRS and CDR2 YFSETQ. The CDR3 contains 17 residues. The CDR3 sequence is CASSSKGLAGGLGEQFF. The DNA of the CDR3 is TGCGCCAGCAGCTCGAAAGGACTAGCGGGAGGGCTAGGTGAGCAGTTCTTC.

This clone came up once. The V and J genes are TRBV7-9 and TRBJ2-6; perhaps D is TRBD1 or TRBD2 (5 bases each). Trimming took off 5 bases at V and 7 bases at J, with 18 bases between the two ends. The CDR3 runs to 16 residues. Germline CDR1 is SEHNR and CDR2 is FQNEAQ (reference sequence). The CDR3 DNA reads as TGTGCCAGCAGCCCGGTGACGTCGAGGGGTGCCAACGTCCTGACTTTC. Residues: CASSPVTSRGANVLTF.

J is TRBJ2-7 and V is TRBV19; 8 nucleotides align to TRBD1. Trimming cost V 6 bases and J 2 bases; bases outside gene matches: 9. CDR3 length: 15 amino acids. Germline lookup yields CDR1 LNHDA and CDR2 SQIVND (reference sequence). The CDR3: CASSQDRDPPYEQYF. The DNA for the CDR3 is TGTGCCAGTAGCCAGGACAGGGACCCTCCCTACGAGCAGTACTTC.

The chain joins TRBV28 to TRBJ1-2, with 11 nucleotides matching TRBD1. There are 13 residues in the CDR3. Trimming at V came to 11 bases and at J to 3 bases, leaving 5 bases not matched to a gene. CDR1 is MDHEN, CDR2 SYDVKM, per germline. The chain's CDR3 is CAGRTGGDYGYTF. CDR3 DNA: TGTGCCGGAAGGACAGGGGGCGACTATGGCTACACCTTC.

J is TRBJ2-7 and V is TRBV5-8, with D perhaps being TRBD1 or TRBD2 (5 bases each). Germline V gene data show CDR1 as SGHTS and CDR2 as YDEGEE. Trimming cost V 5 bases and J 3 bases, with 15 bases left between them. The CDR3 consists of 14 residues. In nucleotides, the CDR3 is TGTGCCAGCAGTCTGGGGACGGAGAGCTACGAGCAGTACTTC. Translating it yields CASSLGTESYEQYF.

This clone was seen a single time. In DNA form, the CDR3 reads TGCGCCACCCCCGGGCCGGGAAGCAATCAGCCCCAGCATTTT. Protein: CATPGPGSNQPQHF. The V call is TRBV4-3, the J call TRBJ1-5; unclear D gene. V lost 10 bases to trimming and J lost 1 base, with 14 bases between them. The germline V gene has CDR1 LGHNA and CDR2 YSLEER. The CDR3 is 14 amino acids.

The chain uses TRBV19 and TRBJ1-5; weak D call: TRBD1 (5 bases). V lost 5 bases, J lost 0 bases, and 11 bases lay in between. There are 15 residues in the CDR3. The germline gives CDR1 LNHDA, CDR2 SQIVND (reference sequence). CDR3 DNA sequence: TGTGCCAGTAGTCCCACAGGACATAGCAATCAGCCCCAGCATTTT. Residues: CASSPTGHSNQPQHF.

A single count supports this clone. The V gene is TRBV6-5, the J gene TRBJ2-7, with 10 bases fitting TRBD1. The germline V gene encodes CDR1 MNHEY and CDR2 SVGAGI. The CDR3 covers 13 residues. Trimming took 6 bases from V and 5 from J; bases not matched to a gene: 4. The CDR3 nucleotides are TGTGCCAGCAGCCGTGGGACAGGGGACGAGCAGTACTTC. Encoded protein: CASSRGTGDEQYF.

This chain joins TRBV29-1 and TRBJ1-2; D call uncertain. The CDR3 has 16 residues. Trimming cost V 7 bases and J 3 bases, with 24 bases left between them. Germline CDR1 and CDR2: SQVTM and ANQGSEA. CDR3 amino acids: CSAWVTGRKSDYGYTF. The DNA for the CDR3 is TGCAGCGCCTGGGTAACCGGACGGAAATCGGACTATGGCTACACCTTC. Combining the CDR3 with reference TRBV29-1 and TRBJ1-2 gives the whole variable domain SAVISQKPSRDICQRGTSLTIQCQVDSQVTMMFWYRQQPGQSLTLIATANQGSEATYESGFVIDKFPISRPNLTFSTLTVSNMSPEDSSIYLCSAWVTGRKSDYGYTFGSGTRLTVV.

The genes are TRBV7-8 and TRBJ2-7, with D perhaps TRBD1 or TRBD2 (7 bases each). The V gene lost 1 base and the J gene lost 6 bases, with 16 bases spanning the gap. The CDR3 totals 15 residues. The germline V gene encodes CDR1 SGHVS and CDR2 FQNEAQ. CDR3 DNA: TGTGCCAGCAGCTTAGGAAGGGGGCGCGGGGGCGAGCAGTACTTC. This translates into CASSLGRGRGGEQYF.

J is TRBJ2-5 and V is TRBV13, with no clear D. This CDR3 spans 13 amino acids. Germline values: CDR1 PRHDT, CDR2 FYEKMQ (reference sequence). V was pared by 5 bases and J by 9 bases, with 16 bases between. The CDR3 DNA reads as TGTGCCAGCAGCCTCGGGCCTGAAGGGTCCCAGTACTTC. Amino acid sequence: CASSLGPEGSQYF.

This clone was observed a single time. The chain links TRBV5-1 to TRBJ2-5; maybe TRBD1 (5 bases). V was cut by 0 bases and J by 4 bases, with 10 bases left in between. There are 14 residues in the CDR3. CDR1 and CDR2 (germline): SGHRS, YFSETQ. CDR3 in DNA: TGCGCCAGCAGCTTGGGACAGTCCCGAGAGACCCAGTACTTC. Protein sequence: CASSLGQSRETQYF.

V gene TRBV19 combines with J gene TRBJ2-1; no clear D. In germline, CDR1 is LNHDA, CDR2 SQIVND (reference sequence). The ends were cut back, 1 base at V and 8 bases at J, with 6 bases in the middle. This CDR3 region has 12 residues. CDR3 amino acids: CASSIGVHEQFF. DNA for the CDR3: TGTGCCAGTAGTATAGGGGTTCATGAGCAGTTCTTC.

This clone was seen just once. CDR3 sequence reads: CATSASRVGEKLFF. The CDR3 DNA reads TGTGCCACCAGTGCCTCCAGGGTAGGCGAAAAACTGTTTTTT. The genes are TRBV24-1 and TRBJ1-4; the D gene is possibly TRBD1 (5 bases). This CDR3 spans 14 amino acids. Germline CDR1 reads KGHDR; CDR2 reads SFDVKD. V lost 5 bases and J lost 8, with 14 bases in between.

The chain employs TRBV7-2 and TRBJ1-1, with D possibly matching TRBD1 (5 bases). CDR3 length: 15 residues. Germline V CDR1 and CDR2: SGHTA, FQGNSA. Trimming pared 5 bases from V and 0 bases from J, leaving 13 bases between. The CDR3 spells CASSHGAAVNTEAFF. CDR3 sequence (DNA): TGTGCCAGCAGCCACGGGGCGGCAGTGAACACTGAAGCTTTCTTT.

The chain uses TRBV4-3 and TRBJ2-3; TRBD1 matches at 9 bases. The trim removed 0 bases at V and 0 bases at J, leaving 4 bases unmatched. The germline V gene encodes CDR1 LGHNA and CDR2 YSLEER. The CDR3 has 17 residues. In DNA, the CDR3 is TGCGCCAGCAGCCAAGACGGGACAGGGCCGAGCACAGATACGCAGTATTTT. Translated: CASSQDGTGPSTDTQYF.

J is TRBJ2-1 and V is TRBV2; TRBD1 might be the D (6 bases). The CDR3 contains 16 residues. With 1 base removed from V and 3 bases from J, the gap between germline ends came to 13 bases. Germline assignment: CDR1 SNHLY and CDR2 FYNNEI. The CDR3 spells CASSEEDSSGYNEQFF. DNA for the CDR3: TGTGCCAGCAGTGAAGAGGACAGCTCCGGCTACAATGAGCAGTTCTTC. The variable domain in full, completed from reference TRBV2 and TRBJ2-1, reads EPEVTQTPSHQVTQMGQEVILRCVPISNHLYFYWYRQILGQKVEFLVSFYNNEISEKSEIFDDQFSVERPDGSNFTLKIRSTKLEDSAMYFCASSEEDSSGYNEQFFGPGTRLTVL.

The chain carries TRBV5-1 and TRBJ2-2; 9 nucleotides match TRBD1. There are 15 residues in the CDR3. The junction had 6 bases not matched to a gene; V was cut back by 3 bases and J by 6 bases. Germline values: CDR1 SGHRS, CDR2 YFSETQ. CDR3 coding DNA: TGCGCCAGCAGCTCTAGGACAGGGGATGCCGGGGAGCTGTTTTTT. It translates to CASSSRTGDAGELFF.

In this sample, this clone turned up once. The chain recombines TRBV5-4 with TRBJ2-1, with 13 nucleotides matching TRBD2. V shed 2 bases and J 9 bases; nucleotides not matched to a gene: 5. CDR3 length: 15 amino acids. CDR1 SGHNT and CDR2 YYREEE come from the germline V gene (reference sequence). As DNA, the CDR3 is TGTGCCAGCAGCTTCTCACTAGCGGGGGGGACTGAGCAGTTCTTC. It is translated as CASSFSLAGGTEQFF.

V usage is TRBV7-2 and J usage is TRBJ1-5, with a weak D call TRBD1 (5 bases). Germline-derived CDR1 and CDR2 are SGHTA and FQGNSA. V was shortened by 1 base and J by 1 base, with 20 bases between the two germline ends. CDR3 length equals 19 residues. CDR3 amino acids: CASSLDPWDVGTSNQPQHF. The CDR3 region has the DNA TGTGCCAGCAGCTTAGACCCCTGGGACGTAGGAACCAGCAATCAGCCCCAGCATTTT.

This rearrangement joins TRBV10-2 to TRBJ2-5, with D perhaps given as TRBD1 or TRBD2 (5 bases each). Looked up from germline, CDR1 is WSHSY and CDR2 is SAAADI. V was clipped by 7 bases and J by 4 bases, with 13 bases between them. This CDR3 is built from 13 residues. The CDR3 is CASNRGVSETQYF. As DNA, the CDR3 is TGCGCCAGCAACCGAGGGGTCTCAGAGACCCAGTACTTC.

The rearrangement joins TRBV3-1 (or the pseudogene TRBV3-2) to TRBJ2-5; D possibly corresponds to TRBD2 (6 bases). With 1 base removed from V and 6 bases from J, the gap between germline ends came to 15 bases. The CDR3 runs to 15 residues. The germline CDR1 and CDR2 sequences are LGHDT and YNNKEL (reference sequence). This CDR3 reads CASSQAGDPGKTQYF. In nucleotides, the CDR3 is TGTGCCAGCAGCCAAGCGGGAGACCCCGGGAAGACCCAGTACTTC.

This sequence joins TRBV10-3 and TRBJ2-7, with TRBD1 identical over 11 bases. Germline V gives CDR1 ENHRY, CDR2 SYGVKD. The CDR3 runs to 15 residues. J was trimmed by 0 bases and V by 10 bases; bases with no gene match: 8. Here the CDR3 DNA reads TGTGCCACCCAGGGGGGACAGGGGGTCTCCTACGAGCAGTACTTC. This gives the protein CATQGGQGVSYEQYF.

The gene calls are TRBV5-4 and TRBJ2-1; D is perhaps TRBD1 (6 bases). This CDR3 spans 15 amino acids. Germline CDR1 SGHNT, CDR2 YYREEE (reference sequence). V was pared by 5 bases and J by 2 bases, with 14 bases between. This chain's CDR3 is CASSFPTGPYNEQFF. CDR3 nucleotides: TGTGCCAGCAGTTTCCCAACAGGGCCCTACAATGAGCAGTTCTTC.

The V call is TRBV6-5, the J call TRBJ2-1; D is perhaps TRBD2 (5 bases). V was cut by 6 bases and J by 12 bases, with 12 bases left in between. The germline V gene encodes CDR1 MNHEY and CDR2 SVGAGI. The CDR3 runs 11 residues. As DNA, the CDR3 is TGTGCCAGCAGGCGACTATCCGCGCAGTTCTTC. Translation: CASRRLSAQFF.

V is TRBV6-6 and J is TRBJ2-7, with D uncertain. Deletions cut 4 bases from V and 0 bases from J, with 13 bases between. The length of the CDR3 is 15 residues. Germline V lookup: CDR1 MNHNY, CDR2 SVGAGI (reference sequence). The CDR3 DNA reads TGTGCCAGCAGTTTCCCTACAGCTATCTCCTACGAGCAGTACTTC. Protein: CASSFPTAISYEQYF.

This chain connects TRBV18 to TRBJ1-4, with TRBD1 matching over 7 bases. This CDR3 region has 15 residues. Germline trimming cut 3 bases from V and 4 bases from J; bases unmatched to any gene: 5. Germline V gene lookup returns CDR1 KGHSH and CDR2 LQKENI. CDR3 DNA: TGTGCCAGCTCACCCCCCGGGACAGTTAATGAAAAACTGTTTTTT. It translates to CASSPPGTVNEKLFF. The variable domain in full, with the rest retrieved from reference TRBV18 and TRBJ1-4, is NAGVMQNPRHLVRRRGQEARLRCSPMKGHSHVYWYRQLPEEGLKFMVYLQKENIIDESGMPKERFSAEFPKEGPSILRIQQVVRGDSAAYFCASSPPGTVNEKLFFGSGTQLSVL.

The chain recombines TRBV18 with TRBJ1-5, with unresolved D. Germline V gene lookup returns CDR1 KGHSH and CDR2 LQKENI. Trimming left V 1 base short and J 2 bases short, with 6 bases between. The CDR3 length is 14 residues. Here the CDR3 reads CASSPRQGNQPQHF. As DNA, the CDR3 is TGTGCCAGCTCACCACGGCAGGGCAATCAGCCCCAGCATTTT.

This chain links TRBV6-5 with TRBJ2-7; the D call may be TRBD1 or TRBD2 (6 bases each). The CDR3 covers 14 residues. CDR1 MNHEY and CDR2 SVGAGI come from the germline V gene. Trimming removed 10 bases from V and 1 base from J, with 17 bases in between. CDR3 region: CANRDSGRSYEQYF. For the CDR3, the DNA is TGTGCCAACAGGGACTCCGGGAGATCCTACGAGCAGTACTTC.

V gene TRBV5-1 combines with J gene TRBJ2-2, with 9 bases identical to TRBD1. Germline CDR1 and CDR2: SGHRS and YFSETQ. Trimming cost V 2 bases and J 6 bases; bases outside gene matches: 5. The CDR3 totals 15 residues. The CDR3 here is CASSLTGGASGELFF. The CDR3 DNA follows: TGCGCCAGCAGCTTAACAGGGGGCGCTTCCGGGGAGCTGTTTTTT.